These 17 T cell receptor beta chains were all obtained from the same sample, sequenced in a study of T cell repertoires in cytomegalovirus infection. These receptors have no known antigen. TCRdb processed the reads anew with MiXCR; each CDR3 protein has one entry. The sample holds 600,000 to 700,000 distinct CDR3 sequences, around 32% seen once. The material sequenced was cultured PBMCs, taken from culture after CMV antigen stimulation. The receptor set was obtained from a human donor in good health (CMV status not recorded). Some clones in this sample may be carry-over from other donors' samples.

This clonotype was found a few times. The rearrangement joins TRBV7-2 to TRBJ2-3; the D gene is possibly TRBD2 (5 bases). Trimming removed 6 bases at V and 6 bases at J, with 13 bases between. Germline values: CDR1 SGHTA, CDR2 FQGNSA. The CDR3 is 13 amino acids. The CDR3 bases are TGTGCCAGCAGTAGCTTGAGGGCGGATACGCAGTATTTT. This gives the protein CASSSLRADTQYF.

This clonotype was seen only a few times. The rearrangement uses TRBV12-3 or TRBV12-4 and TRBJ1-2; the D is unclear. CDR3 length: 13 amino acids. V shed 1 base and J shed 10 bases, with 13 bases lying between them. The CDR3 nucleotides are TGTGCCAGCAGTTTAGACGTTCCGCCCGCCTACACCTTC. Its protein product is CASSLDVPPAYTF.

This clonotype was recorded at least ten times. The CDR3 bases are TGTGCCAGCAGCTTTCAAACTAGCGGGGTCAACACCGGGGAGCTGTTTTTT. Encoded protein: CASSFQTSGVNTGELFF. The chain carries TRBV7-8 and TRBJ2-2; 10 bases match TRBD2. The CDR3 covers 17 residues. The ends lost 3 bases at V and 2 bases at J; junction bases unmatched: 6. The germline V gene has CDR1 SGHVS and CDR2 FQNEAQ.

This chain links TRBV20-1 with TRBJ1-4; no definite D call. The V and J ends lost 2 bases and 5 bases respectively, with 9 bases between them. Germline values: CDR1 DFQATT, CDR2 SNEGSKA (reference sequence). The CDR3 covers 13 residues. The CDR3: CSARRDTNEKLFF. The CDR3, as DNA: TGCAGTGCTAGACGCGATACCAATGAAAAACTGTTTTTT.

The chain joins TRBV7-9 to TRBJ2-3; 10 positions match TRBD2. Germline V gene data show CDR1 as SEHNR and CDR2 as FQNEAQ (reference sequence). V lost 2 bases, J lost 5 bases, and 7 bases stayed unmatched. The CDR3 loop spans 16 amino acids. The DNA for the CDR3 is TGTGCCAGCAGCTTAATTCTAGCGGGAGTTCGAGATACGCAGTATTTT. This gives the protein CASSLILAGVRDTQYF.

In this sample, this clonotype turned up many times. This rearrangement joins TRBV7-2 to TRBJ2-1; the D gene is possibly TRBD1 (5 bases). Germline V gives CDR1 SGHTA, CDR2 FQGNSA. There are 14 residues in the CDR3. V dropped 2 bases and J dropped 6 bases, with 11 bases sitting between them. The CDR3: CASSLRQGGNEQFF. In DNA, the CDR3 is TGTGCCAGCAGCTTAAGGCAGGGTGGCAATGAGCAGTTCTTC.

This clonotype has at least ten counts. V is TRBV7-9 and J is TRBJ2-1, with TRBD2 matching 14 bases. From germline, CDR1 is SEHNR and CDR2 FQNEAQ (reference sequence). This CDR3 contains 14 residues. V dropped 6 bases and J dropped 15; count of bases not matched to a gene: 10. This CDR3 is CASRERLAGGTSFF. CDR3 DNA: TGTGCCAGCAGAGAAAGACTAGCGGGGGGGACTTCGTTCTTC.

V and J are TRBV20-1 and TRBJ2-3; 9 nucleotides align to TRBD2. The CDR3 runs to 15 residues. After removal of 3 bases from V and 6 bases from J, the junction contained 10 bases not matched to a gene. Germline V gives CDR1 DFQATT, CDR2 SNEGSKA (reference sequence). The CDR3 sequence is CSARRPGLASDTQYF. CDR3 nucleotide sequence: TGCAGTGCTAGGCGTCCGGGACTAGCTTCGGATACGCAGTATTTT.

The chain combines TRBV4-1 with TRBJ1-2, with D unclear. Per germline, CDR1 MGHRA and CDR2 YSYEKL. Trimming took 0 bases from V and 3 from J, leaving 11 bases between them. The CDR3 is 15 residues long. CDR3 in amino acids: CASSQDWGRDYGYTF. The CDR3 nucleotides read TGCGCCAGCAGCCAAGATTGGGGTCGGGACTATGGCTACACCTTC.

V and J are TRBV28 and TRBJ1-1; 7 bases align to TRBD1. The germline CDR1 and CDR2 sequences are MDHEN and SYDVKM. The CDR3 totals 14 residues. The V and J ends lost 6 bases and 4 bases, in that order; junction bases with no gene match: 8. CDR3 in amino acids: CASSPGGVSTEAFF. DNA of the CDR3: TGTGCCAGCAGCCCAGGGGGAGTGAGCACTGAAGCTTTCTTT.

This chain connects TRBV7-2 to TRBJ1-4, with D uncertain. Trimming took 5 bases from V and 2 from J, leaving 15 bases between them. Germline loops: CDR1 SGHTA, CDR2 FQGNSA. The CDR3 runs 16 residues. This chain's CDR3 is CASSIAPGPTNEKLFF. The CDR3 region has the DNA TGTGCCAGCAGCATTGCTCCCGGGCCGACTAATGAAAAACTGTTTTTT.

The CDR3: CASSLAQQGTGTQYF. CDR3 sequence (DNA): TGCGCCAGCAGCTTGGCCCAACAGGGGACGGGGACGCAGTATTTT. The V call is TRBV5-1, the J call TRBJ2-3, with 7 nucleotides matching TRBD1. Germline CDR1 is SGHRS and CDR2 is YFSETQ. This CDR3 contains 15 residues. The J segment lost 9 bases and the V segment lost 0 bases, leaving 10 bases of the junction unmatched.

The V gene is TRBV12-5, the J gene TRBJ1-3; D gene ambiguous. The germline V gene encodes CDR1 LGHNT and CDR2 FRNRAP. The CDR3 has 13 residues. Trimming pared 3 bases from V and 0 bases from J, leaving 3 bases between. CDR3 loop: CASGFYSGNTIYF. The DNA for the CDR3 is TGTGCTAGTGGTTTCTACTCTGGAAACACCATATATTTT.

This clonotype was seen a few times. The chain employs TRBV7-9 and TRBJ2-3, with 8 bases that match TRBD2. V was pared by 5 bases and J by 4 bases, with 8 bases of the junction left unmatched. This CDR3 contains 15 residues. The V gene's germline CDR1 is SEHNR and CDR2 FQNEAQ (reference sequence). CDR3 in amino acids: CASSQAGAAADTQYF. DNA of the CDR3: TGTGCCAGCAGCCAAGCGGGGGCCGCCGCAGATACGCAGTATTTT.

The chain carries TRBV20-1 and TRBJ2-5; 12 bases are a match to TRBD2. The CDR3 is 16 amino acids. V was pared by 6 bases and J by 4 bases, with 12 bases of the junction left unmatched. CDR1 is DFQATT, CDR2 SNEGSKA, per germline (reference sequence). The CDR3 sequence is CSATPSLAGGLETQYF. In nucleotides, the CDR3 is TGCAGTGCGACCCCCTCCCTAGCGGGGGGGCTAGAGACCCAGTACTTC.

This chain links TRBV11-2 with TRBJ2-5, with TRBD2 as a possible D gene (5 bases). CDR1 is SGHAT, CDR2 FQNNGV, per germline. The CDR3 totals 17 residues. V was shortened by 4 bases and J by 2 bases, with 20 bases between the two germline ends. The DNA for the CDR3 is TGTGCCAGCAGCTCCCCCGACGGGCTAGCTAATCAAGAGACCCAGTACTTC. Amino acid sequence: CASSSPDGLANQETQYF.

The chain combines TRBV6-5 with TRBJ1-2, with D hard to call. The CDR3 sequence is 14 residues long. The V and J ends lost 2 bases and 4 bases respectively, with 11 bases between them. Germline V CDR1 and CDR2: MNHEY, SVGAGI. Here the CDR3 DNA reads TGTGCCAGCAGTTACAAGGTTTCCGGCTATGGCTACACCTTC. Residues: CASSYKVSGYGYTF.